This passage covers 2 T cell receptor beta chains from one sample sequenced in a study of T cell repertoires in cytomegalovirus infection. Each CDR3 protein gets one entry after TCRdb re-called the reads with MiXCR. This table has around 300,000 distinct CDR3 sequences, around 25% appearing once. No antigen has been identified for these receptors. The sample was cultured PBMCs, taken from culture after CMV antigen stimulation. Source of these receptors: a human donor in good health (CMV status not recorded). Some clones in this sample may be carry-over from other donors' samples.

The chain links TRBV19 to TRBJ1-5, with a possible D match to TRBD1 (6 bases). CDR1 and CDR2 (germline): LNHDA, SQIVND (reference sequence). This CDR3 comprises 15 residues. Trimming took 5 bases from V and 6 from J, leaving 17 bases between them. The CDR3 is CASSLGRGGGQPQHF. The CDR3 coding sequence is TGTGCCAGTAGTCTCGGTAGGGGGGGCGGTCAGCCCCAGCATTTT.

This clonotype has ten or more counts. V usage is TRBV7-6 and J usage is TRBJ2-2, with D perhaps matching TRBD1 or TRBD2 (6 bases each). Germline CDR1 and CDR2: SGHVS and FNYEAQ. This CDR3 has 15 amino acids. V was clipped by 5 bases and J by 5 bases, with 15 bases between them. The CDR3 region is CASSPSTGATGELFF. The CDR3 coding sequence is TGTGCCAGCAGCCCCTCCACGGGGGCTACCGGGGAGCTGTTTTTT.